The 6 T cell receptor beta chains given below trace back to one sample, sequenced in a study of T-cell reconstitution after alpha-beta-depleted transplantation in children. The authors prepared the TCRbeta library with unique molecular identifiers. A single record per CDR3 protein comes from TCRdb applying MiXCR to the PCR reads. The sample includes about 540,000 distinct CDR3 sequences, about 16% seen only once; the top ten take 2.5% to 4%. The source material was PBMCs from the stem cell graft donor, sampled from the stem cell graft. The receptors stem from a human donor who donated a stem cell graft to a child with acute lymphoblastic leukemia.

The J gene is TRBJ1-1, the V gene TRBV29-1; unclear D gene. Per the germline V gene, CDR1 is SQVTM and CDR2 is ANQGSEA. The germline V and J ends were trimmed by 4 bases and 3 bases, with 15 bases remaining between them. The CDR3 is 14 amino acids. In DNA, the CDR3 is TGCAGCGTTGTAAGCGCGATTGGGGACACTGAAGCTTTCTTT. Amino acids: CSVVSAIGDTEAFF.

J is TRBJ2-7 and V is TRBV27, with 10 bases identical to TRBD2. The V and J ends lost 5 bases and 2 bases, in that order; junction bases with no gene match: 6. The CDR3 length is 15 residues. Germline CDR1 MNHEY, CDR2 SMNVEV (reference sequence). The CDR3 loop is CASSKPGTSAYEQYF. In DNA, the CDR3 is TGTGCCAGCAGTAAGCCCGGGACTAGCGCCTACGAGCAGTACTTC.

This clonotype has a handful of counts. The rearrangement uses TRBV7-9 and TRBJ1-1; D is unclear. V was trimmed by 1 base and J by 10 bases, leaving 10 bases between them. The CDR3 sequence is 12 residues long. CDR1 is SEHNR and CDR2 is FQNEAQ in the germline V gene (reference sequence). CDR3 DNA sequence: TGTGCCAGCAGCTTAGAGGAGGGAAGAGCTTTCTTT. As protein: CASSLEEGRAFF.

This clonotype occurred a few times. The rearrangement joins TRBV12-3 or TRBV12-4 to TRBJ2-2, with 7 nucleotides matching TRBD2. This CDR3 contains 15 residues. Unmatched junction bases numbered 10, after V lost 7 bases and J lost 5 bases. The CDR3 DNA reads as TGTGCCAGCACCTCTAGCGGAGTCCCTACCGGGGAGCTGTTTTTT. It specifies CASTSSGVPTGELFF.

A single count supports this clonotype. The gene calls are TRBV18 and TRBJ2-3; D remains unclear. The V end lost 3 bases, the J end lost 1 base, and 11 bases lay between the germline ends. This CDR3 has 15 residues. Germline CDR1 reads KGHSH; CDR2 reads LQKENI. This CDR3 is CASSPQLGGTDTQYF. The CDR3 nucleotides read TGTGCCAGCTCACCTCAGTTGGGCGGCACAGATACGCAGTATTTT.

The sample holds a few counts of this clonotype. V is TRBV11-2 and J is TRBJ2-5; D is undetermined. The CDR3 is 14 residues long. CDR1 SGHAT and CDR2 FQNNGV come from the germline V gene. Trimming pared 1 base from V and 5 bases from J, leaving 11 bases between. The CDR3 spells CASSLGPVGETQYF. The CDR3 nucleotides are TGTGCCAGCAGCTTAGGTCCGGTCGGGGAGACCCAGTACTTC.